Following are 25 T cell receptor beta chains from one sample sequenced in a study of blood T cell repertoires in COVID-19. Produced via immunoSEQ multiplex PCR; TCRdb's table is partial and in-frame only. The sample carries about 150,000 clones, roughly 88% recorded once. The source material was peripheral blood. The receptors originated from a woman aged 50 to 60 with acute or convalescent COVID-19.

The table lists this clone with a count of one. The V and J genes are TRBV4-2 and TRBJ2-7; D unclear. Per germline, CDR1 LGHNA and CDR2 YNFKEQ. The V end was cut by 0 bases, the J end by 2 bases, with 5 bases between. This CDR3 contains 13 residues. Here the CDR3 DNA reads TGTGCCAGCAGCCAAGATGGGCCCTACGAGCAGTACTTC. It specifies CASSQDGPYEQYF.

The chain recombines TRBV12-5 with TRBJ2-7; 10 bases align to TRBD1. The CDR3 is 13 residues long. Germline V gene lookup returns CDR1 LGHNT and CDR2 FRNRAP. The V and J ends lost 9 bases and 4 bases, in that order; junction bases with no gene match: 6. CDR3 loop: CASGRDRGYEQYF. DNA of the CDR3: TGTGCTAGCGGCCGGGACAGGGGATACGAGCAGTACTTC.

CDR3 sequence (DNA): TGTGCCAGTAGCCTAGCGGGGGCCTCCTACAATGAGCAGTTCTTC. The encoded protein is CASSLAGASYNEQFF. The V gene is TRBV19, the J gene TRBJ2-1; 10 bases agree with TRBD2. The V gene's germline CDR1 is LNHDA and CDR2 SQIVND (reference sequence). This CDR3 contains 15 residues. J gave up 0 bases and V 6 bases, and 2 bases lay outside the gene matches.

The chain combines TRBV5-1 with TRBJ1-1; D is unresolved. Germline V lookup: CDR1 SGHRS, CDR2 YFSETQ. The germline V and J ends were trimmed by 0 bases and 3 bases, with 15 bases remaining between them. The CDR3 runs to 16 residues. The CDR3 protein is CASSLAPGGRYTEAFF. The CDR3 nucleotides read TGCGCCAGCAGCTTGGCCCCGGGAGGTCGGTACACTGAAGCTTTCTTT.

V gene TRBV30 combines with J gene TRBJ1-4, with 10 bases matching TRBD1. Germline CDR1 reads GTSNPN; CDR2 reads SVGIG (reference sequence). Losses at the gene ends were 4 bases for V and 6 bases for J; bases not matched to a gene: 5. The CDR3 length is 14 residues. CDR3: CAWMDRGKDEKLFF. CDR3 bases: TGTGCCTGGATGGACAGGGGGAAGGATGAAAAACTGTTTTTT.

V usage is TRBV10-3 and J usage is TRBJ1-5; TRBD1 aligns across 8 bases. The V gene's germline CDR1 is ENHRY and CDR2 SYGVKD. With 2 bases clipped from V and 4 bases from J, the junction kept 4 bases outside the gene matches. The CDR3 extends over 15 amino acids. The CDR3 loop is CAISEGTGGNQPQHF. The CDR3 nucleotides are TGTGCCATCAGTGAGGGAACAGGGGGTAATCAGCCCCAGCATTTT.

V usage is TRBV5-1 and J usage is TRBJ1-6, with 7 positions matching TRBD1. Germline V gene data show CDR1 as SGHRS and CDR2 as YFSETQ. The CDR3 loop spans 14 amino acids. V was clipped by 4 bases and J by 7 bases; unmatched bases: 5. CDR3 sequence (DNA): TGCGCCAGCAGCGTTGGACAGGAAAATTCACCCCTCCACTTT. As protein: CASSVGQENSPLHF.

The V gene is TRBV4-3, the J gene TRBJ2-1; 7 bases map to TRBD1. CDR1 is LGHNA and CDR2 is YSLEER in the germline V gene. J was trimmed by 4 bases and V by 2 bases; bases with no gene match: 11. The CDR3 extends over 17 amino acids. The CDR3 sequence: CASSQLPGQTLYNEQFF. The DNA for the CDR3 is TGCGCCAGCAGCCAACTTCCGGGACAGACACTATACAATGAGCAGTTCTTC.

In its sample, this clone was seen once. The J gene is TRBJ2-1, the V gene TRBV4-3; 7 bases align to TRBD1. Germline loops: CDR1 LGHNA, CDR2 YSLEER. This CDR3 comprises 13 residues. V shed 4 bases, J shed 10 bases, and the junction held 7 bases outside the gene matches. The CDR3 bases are TGCGCCAGCAGCCGATTAACAGGGGAGGAGCAGTTCTTC. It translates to CASSRLTGEEQFF.

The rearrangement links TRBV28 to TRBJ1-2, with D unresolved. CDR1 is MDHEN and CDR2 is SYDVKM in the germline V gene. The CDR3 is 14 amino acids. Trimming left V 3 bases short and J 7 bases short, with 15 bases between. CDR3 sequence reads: CASSFSPGISGYTF. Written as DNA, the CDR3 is TGTGCCAGCAGTTTCTCCCCCGGTATATCTGGCTACACCTTC.

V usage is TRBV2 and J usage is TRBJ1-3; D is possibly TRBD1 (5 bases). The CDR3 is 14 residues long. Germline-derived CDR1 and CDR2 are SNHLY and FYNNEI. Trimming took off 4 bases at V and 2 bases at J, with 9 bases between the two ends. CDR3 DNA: TGTGCCAGCAGTGGTTCAGGGACTGGAAACACCATATATTTT. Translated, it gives CASSGSGTGNTIYF.

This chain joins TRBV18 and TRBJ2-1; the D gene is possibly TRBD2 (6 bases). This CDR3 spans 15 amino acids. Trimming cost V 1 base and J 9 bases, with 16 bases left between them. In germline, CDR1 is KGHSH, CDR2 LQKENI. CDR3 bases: TGTGCCAGCTCACCACGGGCGGGGCCACGTGTTGAGCAGTTCTTC. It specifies CASSPRAGPRVEQFF. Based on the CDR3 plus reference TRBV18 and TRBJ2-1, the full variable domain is NAGVMQNPRHLVRRRGQEARLRCSPMKGHSHVYWYRQLPEEGLKFMVYLQKENIIDESGMPKERFSAEFPKEGPSILRIQQVVRGDSAAYFCASSPRAGPRVEQFFGPGTRLTVL.

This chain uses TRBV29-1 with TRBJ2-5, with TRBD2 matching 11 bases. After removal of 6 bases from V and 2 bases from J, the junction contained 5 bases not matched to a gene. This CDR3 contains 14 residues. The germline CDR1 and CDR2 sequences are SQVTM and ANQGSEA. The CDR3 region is CSVARLAGQETQYF. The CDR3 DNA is TGCAGCGTCGCTAGACTAGCGGGGCAAGAGACCCAGTACTTC.

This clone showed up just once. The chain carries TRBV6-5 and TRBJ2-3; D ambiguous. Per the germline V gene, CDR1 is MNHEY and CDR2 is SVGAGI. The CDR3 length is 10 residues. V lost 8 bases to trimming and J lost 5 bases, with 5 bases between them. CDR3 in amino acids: CASFRDTQYF. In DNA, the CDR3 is TGTGCCAGCTTCCGAGATACGCAGTATTTT.

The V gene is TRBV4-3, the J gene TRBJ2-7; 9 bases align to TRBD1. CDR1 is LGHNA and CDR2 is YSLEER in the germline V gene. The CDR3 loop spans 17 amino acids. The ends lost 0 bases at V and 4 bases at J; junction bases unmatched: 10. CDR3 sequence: CASSQELGQGRRYEQYF. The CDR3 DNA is TGCGCCAGCAGCCAAGAACTGGGACAGGGAAGGAGGTACGAGCAGTACTTC.

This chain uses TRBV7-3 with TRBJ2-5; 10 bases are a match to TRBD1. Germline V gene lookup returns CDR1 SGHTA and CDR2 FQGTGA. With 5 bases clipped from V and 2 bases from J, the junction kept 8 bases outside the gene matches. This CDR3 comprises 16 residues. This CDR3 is CASSRQGASTQETQYF. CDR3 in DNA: TGTGCCAGCAGCAGACAGGGGGCGTCCACTCAAGAGACCCAGTACTTC. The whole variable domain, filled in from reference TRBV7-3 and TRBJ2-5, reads GAGVSQTPSNKVTEKGKYVELRCDPISGHTALYWYRQSLGQGPEFLIYFQGTGAADDSGLPNDRFFAVRPEGSVSTLKIQRTERGDSAVYLCASSRQGASTQETQYFGPGTRLLVL.

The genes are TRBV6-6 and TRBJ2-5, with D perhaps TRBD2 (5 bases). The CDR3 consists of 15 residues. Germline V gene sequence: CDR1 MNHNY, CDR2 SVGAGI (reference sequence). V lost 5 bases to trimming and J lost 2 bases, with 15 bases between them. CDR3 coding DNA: TGTGCCAGCAGTGGTCCCGGGATAGTACAAGAGACCCAGTACTTC. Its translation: CASSGPGIVQETQYF.

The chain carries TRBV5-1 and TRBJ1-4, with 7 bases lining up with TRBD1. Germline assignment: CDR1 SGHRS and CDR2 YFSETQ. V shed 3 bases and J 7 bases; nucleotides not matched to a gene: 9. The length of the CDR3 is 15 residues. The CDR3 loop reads CASSSLEGAGEKLFF. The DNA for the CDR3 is TGCGCCAGCAGCTCCCTGGAGGGGGCGGGTGAAAAACTGTTTTTT.

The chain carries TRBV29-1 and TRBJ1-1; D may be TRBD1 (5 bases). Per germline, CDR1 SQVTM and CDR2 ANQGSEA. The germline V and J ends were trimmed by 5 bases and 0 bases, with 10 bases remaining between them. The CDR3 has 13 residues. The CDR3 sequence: CSVNPRVNTEAFF. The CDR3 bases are TGCAGCGTTAACCCCAGGGTGAACACTGAAGCTTTCTTT.

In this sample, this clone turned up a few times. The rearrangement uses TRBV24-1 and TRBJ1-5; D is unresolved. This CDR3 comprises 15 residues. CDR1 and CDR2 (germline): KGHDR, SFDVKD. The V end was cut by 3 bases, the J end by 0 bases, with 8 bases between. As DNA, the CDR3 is TGTGCCACCAGTGATGGTTCCTATAGCAATCAGCCCCAGCATTTT. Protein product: CATSDGSYSNQPQHF.

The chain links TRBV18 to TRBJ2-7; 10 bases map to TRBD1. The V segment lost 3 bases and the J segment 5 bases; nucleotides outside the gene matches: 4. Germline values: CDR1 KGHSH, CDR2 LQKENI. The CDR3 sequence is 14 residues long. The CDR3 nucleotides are TGTGCCAGCTCACCGCGGACAGGGGGAGACGAGCAGTACTTC. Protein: CASSPRTGGDEQYF.

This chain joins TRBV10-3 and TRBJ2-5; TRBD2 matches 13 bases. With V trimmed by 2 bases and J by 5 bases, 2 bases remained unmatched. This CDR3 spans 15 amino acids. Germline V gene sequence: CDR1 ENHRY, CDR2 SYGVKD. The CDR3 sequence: CAISEVLAGGETQYF. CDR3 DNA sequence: TGTGCCATCAGTGAGGTACTAGCGGGAGGGGAGACCCAGTACTTC.

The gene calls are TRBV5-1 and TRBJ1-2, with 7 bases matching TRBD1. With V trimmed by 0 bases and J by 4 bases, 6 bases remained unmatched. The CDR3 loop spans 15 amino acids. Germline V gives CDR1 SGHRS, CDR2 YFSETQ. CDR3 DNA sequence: TGCGCCAGCAGCTTGGAGACAGGGAGCTTCTATGGCTACACCTTC. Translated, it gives CASSLETGSFYGYTF.

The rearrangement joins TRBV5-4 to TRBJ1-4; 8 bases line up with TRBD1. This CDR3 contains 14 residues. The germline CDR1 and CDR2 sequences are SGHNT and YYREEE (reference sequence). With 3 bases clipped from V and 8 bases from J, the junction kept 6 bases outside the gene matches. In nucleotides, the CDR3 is TGTGCCAGCAGCTCCCAGGGGGCATTGGAAAAACTGTTTTTT. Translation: CASSSQGALEKLFF. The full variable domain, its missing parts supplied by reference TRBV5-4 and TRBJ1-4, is ETGVTQSPTHLIKTRGQQVTLRCSSQSGHNTVSWYQQALGQGPQFIFQYYREEENGRGNFPPRFSGLQFPNYSSELNVNALELDDSALYLCASSSQGALEKLFFGSGTQLSVL.

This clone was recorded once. The CDR3 region has the DNA TGTGCCAGCAGTGAAGCGACAGGGGGCGGCACAGATACGCAGTATTTT. Protein product: CASSEATGGGTDTQYF. The chain is built from TRBV6-1 and TRBJ2-3, with 10 bases that match TRBD1. J gave up 1 base and V 0 bases, and 1 base lay outside the gene matches. The CDR3 sequence is 16 residues long. Germline CDR1 is MNHNS and CDR2 is SASEGT.